These T cell receptor beta chains were read from a single sample in a study of beta chain features in type 1 diabetes. TCRdb's table, derived via immunoSEQ multiplex PCR, lists solely in-frame clones and lacks some. The table has some 240,000 clones, 16% seen once. The sequencing input was naive CD4+ T cells from blood. The source is a man younger than 45 with type 1 diabetes. Each CDR3 is given with its conserved first and last residue. Each record gives: D gene, J gene, clone size, V gene, CDR3 protein, CDR3 DNA. The D gene is left open where the match is weak. Clone size, where shown, is once, few, many, or a class for clones that have expanded.

>NA|TRBJ2-5|NA|TRBV5-1
CASSEGHNQETQYF
TGCGCCAGCAGCGAGGGACACAACCAAGAGACCCAGTACTTC
>TRBD2|TRBJ2-1|NA|TRBV7-2
CASSPSGGAYNEQFF
TGTGCCAGCAGCCCCTCCGGGGGGGCCTACAATGAGCAGTTCTTC
>NA|TRBJ2-3|NA|TRBV5-4
CASSPLGRTGTDTQYF
TGTGCCAGCAGCCCCCTAGGACGGACCGGCACAGATACGCAGTATTTT
>NA|TRBJ2-6|few|TRBV15
CATSREPGANVLTF
TGTGCCACCAGCAGAGAGCCTGGGGCCAACGTCCTGACTTTC
>NA|TRBJ2-1|NA|TRBV7-2
CASSLRLFPNNEQFF
TGTGCCAGCAGCTTGCGGCTTTTCCCCAACAATGAGCAGTTCTTC
>NA|TRBJ2-7|few|TRBV4-3
CASSQEAGPYEQYF
TGCGCCAGCAGCCAAGAAGCAGGGCCCTACGAGCAGTACTTC
>NA|TRBJ2-7|few|TRBV28
CASSWIHSSLYF
TGTGCCAGCAGTTGGATACATAGCTCTCTGTACTTC
>NA|TRBJ2-3|NA|TRBV9
CASSVATGDTQYF
TGTGCCAGCAGCGTAGCTACGGGAGATACGCAGTATTTT
>TRBD1|TRBJ2-5|few|TRBV15
CATSERTGWGETQYF
TGTGCCACCAGCGAGCGGACAGGGTGGGGAGAGACCCAGTACTTC
>NA|TRBJ1-2|few|TRBV29-1
CSVGEANGGYTF
TGCAGCGTCGGGGAAGCAAACGGCGGCTACACCTTC
>NA|TRBJ1-1|few|TRBV7-9
CASSFGGLMNTEAFF
TGTGCCAGCAGCTTCGGGGGGCTGATGAACACTGAAGCTTTCTTT
>NA|TRBJ2-1|few|TRBV4-1
CASSQDRQTYNEQFF
TGCGCCAGCAGCCAAGACCGACAGACTTACAATGAGCAGTTCTTC
>NA|TRBJ2-7|NA|TRBV30
CAWARKGSEQYF
TGTGCCTGGGCAAGAAAGGGTAGCGAGCAGTACTTC
>TRBD1|TRBJ2-3|NA|TRBV2
CASRAWDRGSTDTQYF
TGTGCCAGCAGGGCCTGGGACAGGGGTAGCACAGATACGCAGTATTTT
>NA|TRBJ1-2|NA|TRBV29-1
CSVESSGSYGYTF
TGCAGCGTTGAATCTTCAGGGTCGTATGGCTACACCTTC
>NA|TRBJ2-3|NA|TRBV5-1
CASSAGTSSTDTQYF
TGTGCCAGCAGCGCCGGGACATCTAGCACAGATACGCAGTATTTT
>TRBD2|TRBJ2-1|few|TRBV29-1
CSVEGEGDTSIYNEQFF
TGCAGCGTTGAAGGGGAGGGAGACACCAGTATTTACAATGAGCAGTTCTTC
>NA|TRBJ2-4|NA|TRBV28
CASSFRGARFDVAKNIQYF
TGTGCCAGCAGTTTTAGAGGGGCTAGGTTTGATGTGGCCAAAAACATTCAGTACTTC
>TRBD2|TRBJ2-1|NA|TRBV28
CASSLPGTTHNEQFF
TGTGCCAGCAGTTTACCCGGGACTACACACAATGAGCAGTTCTTC
>TRBD1|TRBJ2-5|NA|TRBV29-1
CSGGQGQETQYF
TGCAGCGGGGGACAGGGGCAAGAGACCCAGTACTTC
>NA|TRBJ2-5|NA|TRBV4-1
CASSQENWGTTSQETQYF
TGCGCCAGCAGCCAAGAGAACTGGGGCACCACGTCGCAAGAGACCCAGTACTTC
>NA|TRBJ2-1|few|TRBV7-2
CASSAGTYYNEQFF
TGTGCCAGCAGCGCCGGGACTTACTACAATGAGCAGTTCTTC
>TRBD1|TRBJ2-7|NA|TRBV29-1
CSVERGQGAGEQYF
TGCAGCGTTGAACGCGGACAGGGGGCTGGCGAGCAGTACTTC
>NA|TRBJ1-3|few|TRBV9
CASSVQSSGNTIYF
TGTGCCAGCAGCGTTCAGAGCTCTGGAAACACCATATATTTT
>TRBD2|TRBJ2-3|NA|TRBV29-1
CSATSGRASTDTQYF
TGCAGCGCTACTAGCGGGAGGGCTAGCACAGATACGCAGTATTTT
>NA|TRBJ1-2|few|TRBV11-2
CASGTGSSYTF
TGTGCCAGCGGAACAGGGAGTAGCTACACCTTC
>NA|TRBJ2-3|NA|TRBV2
CASTWDGAQYF
TGTGCCAGCACGTGGGACGGGGCGCAGTATTTT
>NA|TRBJ2-1|few|TRBV29-1
CSAQGGEQFF
TGCAGCGCTCAGGGGGGTGAGCAGTTCTTC
>TRBD1|TRBJ2-6|NA|TRBV7-6
CASSWDREANVLTF
TGTGCCAGCAGCTGGGACAGAGAGGCCAACGTCCTGACTTTC
>NA|TRBJ2-1|NA|TRBV4-2
CASSGSLDEQFF
TGTGCCAGCAGCGGGAGTCTGGATGAGCAGTTCTTC
>NA|TRBJ2-5|NA|TRBV28
CASSQGGQETQYF
TGTGCCAGCAGTCAGGGTGGACAAGAGACCCAGTACTTC
>NA|TRBJ1-1|few|TRBV27
CASSLSLGRAFF
TGTGCCAGCAGTTTATCGCTGGGCCGGGCTTTCTTT
>NA|TRBJ1-4|NA|TRBV9
CASSVGVGEKLFF
TGTGCCAGCAGCGTTGGGGTTGGCGAAAAACTGTTTTTT
>TRBD2|TRBJ2-7|few|TRBV10-3
CAISSGTRQTYEQYF
TGTGCCATCAGTTCAGGGACTAGACAAACCTACGAGCAGTACTTC
>NA|TRBJ2-1|NA|TRBV9
CASSATGSYNEQFF
TGTGCCAGCAGCGCCACCGGATCCTACAATGAGCAGTTCTTC
>TRBD1|TRBJ2-7|few|TRBV9
CASSVDLTGEYEQYF
TGTGCCAGCAGCGTAGATTTGACAGGGGAATACGAGCAGTACTTC
>TRBD1|TRBJ2-5|NA|TRBV2
CASSEQGQITQYF
TGTGCCAGCAGTGAACAGGGACAGATAACCCAGTACTTC
>NA|TRBJ2-3|few|TRBV29-1
CSVRTRGTDTQYF
TGCAGCGTGCGAACTCGAGGGACAGATACGCAGTATTTT
>NA|TRBJ2-5|NA|TRBV25-1
CASSETGWGETQYF
TGTGCCAGCAGTGAGACGGGATGGGGAGAGACCCAGTACTTC
>NA|TRBJ2-7|NA|TRBV9
CASSVGGASSYEQYF
TGTGCCAGCAGCGTAGGAGGGGCGTCCAGCTACGAGCAGTACTTC
>TRBD1|TRBJ2-1|few|TRBV5-1
CASSPWTGGLDEQFF
TGCGCCAGCAGCCCGTGGACAGGGGGTTTGGATGAGCAGTTCTTC
>NA|TRBJ2-7|NA|TRBV28
CASTSGHDEQYF
TGTGCCAGCACTTCAGGGCACGACGAGCAGTACTTC
>TRBD1|TRBJ2-3|NA|TRBV7-8
CASKQGASTDTQYF
TGTGCCAGCAAACAGGGGGCTAGCACAGATACGCAGTATTTT
>TRBD1|TRBJ2-5|NA|TRBV5-1
CASSSRQGSREETQYF
TGCGCCAGCAGCTCTCGACAGGGGAGTAGGGAAGAGACCCAGTACTTC
>TRBD1|TRBJ1-3|NA|TRBV29-1
CSVGQGHSGNTIYF
TGCAGCGTTGGACAGGGGCACTCTGGAAACACCATATATTTT
>TRBD1|TRBJ2-7|few|TRBV7-9
CASSPSGQGSSYEQYF
TGTGCCAGCAGCCCAAGCGGACAGGGCAGCTCCTACGAGCAGTACTTC
>TRBD1|TRBJ1-2|NA|TRBV4-1
CASSREQGGFNYGYTF
TGCGCCAGCAGCCGAGAACAGGGGGGTTTTAACTATGGCTACACCTTC
>TRBD1|TRBJ1-1|once|TRBV6-5
CASSSRDRNTEAFF
TGTGCCAGCAGTTCCCGGGACAGGAACACTGAAGCTTTCTTT
>TRBD2|TRBJ2-5|NA|TRBV7-2
CASSPTRLAGVGRETQYF
TGTGCCAGCAGCCCGACTCGACTAGCGGGAGTAGGACGAGAGACCCAGTACTTC
>TRBD2|TRBJ2-3|NA|TRBV7-2
CASSLRTSGTSTDTQYF
TGTGCCAGCAGCTTAAGGACTAGCGGGACATCGACAGATACGCAGTATTTT
>NA|TRBJ1-1|few|TRBV30
CAWSLAREAFF
TGTGCCTGGAGTTTGGCTCGGGAAGCTTTCTTT
>TRBD2|TRBJ2-1|NA|TRBV14
CASSPLLAGAENEQFF
TGTGCCAGCAGCCCACTTTTAGCGGGAGCTGAAAATGAGCAGTTCTTC
>NA|TRBJ2-7|NA|TRBV28
CASSTQGRPLYEQYF
TGTGCCAGCAGCACCCAAGGCAGGCCCCTCTACGAGCAGTACTTC
>TRBD2|TRBJ2-1|few|TRBV29-1
CSGGGSGYEQFF
TGCAGCGGCGGGGGATCGGGATATGAGCAGTTCTTC
>NA|TRBJ1-1|NA|TRBV18
CASSPPRGNAEAFF
TGTGCCAGCTCACCACCCAGGGGTAACGCTGAAGCTTTCTTT